The 9 T cell receptor beta chains presented below share a single source sample, sequenced in a study of blood T cell repertoires in COVID-19. This table comes from immunoSEQ multiplex PCR, and its TCRdb copy is limited to in-frame clones, with some not included. The sample records 250,000 to 350,000 clones, roughly nine tenths being singletons. The source material was peripheral blood. The source is a man in his late teens or twenties with active or convalescent COVID-19.

This chain joins TRBV14 and TRBJ2-7, with 8 nucleotides matching TRBD1. V shed 4 bases and J 6 bases; nucleotides not matched to a gene: 5. Germline assignment: CDR1 SGHDN and CDR2 FVKESK. The CDR3 contains 13 residues. The CDR3 DNA is TGTGCCAGCAGCCCCTATGGACAGGGCGAGCAGTACTTC. Residues: CASSPYGQGEQYF.

This rearrangement joins TRBV4-3 to TRBJ1-3; D might be TRBD1 (5 bases). The CDR3 spans 16 residues. The ends were cut back, 5 bases at V and 4 bases at J, with 18 bases in the middle. Germline CDR1 and CDR2: LGHNA and YSLEER. CDR3 residues: CASSLHRTLRGNTIYF. DNA for the CDR3: TGCGCCAGCAGCTTACACAGGACACTGCGAGGAAACACCATATATTTT.

The DNA for the CDR3 is TGTGCCATCAGTGGTAGCGGGATTTCCTACGAGCAGTACTTC. This encodes CAISGSGISYEQYF. The chain is built from TRBV10-3 and TRBJ2-7, with 8 bases lining up with TRBD2. Losses at the gene ends were 4 bases for V and 1 base for J; bases not matched to a gene: 3. The CDR3 covers 14 residues. Germline V gene sequence: CDR1 ENHRY, CDR2 SYGVKD.

The rearrangement uses TRBV6-5 and TRBJ1-6; 7 nucleotides align to TRBD1. Per the germline V gene, CDR1 is MNHEY and CDR2 is SVGAGI. The trim removed 0 bases at V and 8 bases at J, leaving 7 bases unmatched. The CDR3 length is 16 residues. CDR3 sequence (DNA): TGTGCCAGCAGTTACTCTTGGACAGGAGTATATTCACCCCTCCACTTT. Its protein product is CASSYSWTGVYSPLHF.

This chain connects TRBV19 to TRBJ1-1, with 8 nucleotides matching TRBD1. Losses at the gene ends were 5 bases for V and 1 base for J; bases not matched to a gene: 6. The CDR3 is made up of 15 amino acids. Germline CDR1 LNHDA, CDR2 SQIVND (reference sequence). CDR3 amino acids: CASSSKDRANTEAFF. CDR3 coding DNA: TGTGCCAGTAGTTCAAAGGACAGGGCGAACACTGAAGCTTTCTTT.

This clone has only one observation. This rearrangement joins TRBV28 to TRBJ2-1; D unclear. The germline gives CDR1 MDHEN, CDR2 SYDVKM. This CDR3 is 13 amino acids long. Trimming left V 5 bases short and J 12 bases short, with 17 bases between. The CDR3 reads CASSPATLTGQFF. The CDR3 bases are TGTGCCAGCAGTCCAGCCACCCTCACGGGGCAGTTCTTC. Full variable domain (missing parts from reference TRBV28 and TRBJ2-1): DVKVTQSSRYLVKRTGEKVFLECVQDMDHENMFWYRQDPGLGLRLIYFSYDVKMKEKGDIPEGYSVSREKKERFSLILESASTNQTSMYLCASSPATLTGQFFGPGTRLTVL.

The chain couples TRBV29-1 to TRBJ2-5; 9 bases fit TRBD1. CDR1 is SQVTM, CDR2 ANQGSEA, per germline. The length of the CDR3 is 12 residues. V was clipped by 7 bases and J by 2 bases; unmatched bases: 2. Here the CDR3 reads CSGGTGQETQYF. CDR3 sequence (DNA): TGCAGCGGAGGGACAGGGCAAGAGACCCAGTACTTC.

The rearrangement links TRBV21-1 to TRBJ1-1; the table's D call, TRBD1, has no DNA check behind it. TRBV21-1 is shown as a pseudogene. This CDR3 has 15 residues. DNA for the CDR3: TGTGCCAGCAGCACGACGGACAGGGTGAACACTGAAGCTTTCTTT. The encoded protein is CASSTTDRVNTEAFF.

This clone was found a few times. This chain links TRBV7-9 with TRBJ2-7; perhaps TRBD1 as D (6 bases). The germline CDR1 and CDR2 sequences are SEHNR and FQNEAQ (reference sequence). This CDR3 is 13 amino acids long. V lost 6 bases and J 1 base, leaving 10 bases between the germline ends. CDR3 DNA sequence: TGTGCCAGCAGTAAGGACAGATCCTACGAGCAGTACTTC. It is translated as CASSKDRSYEQYF.